One T cell receptor beta chain is described in this entry. No antigen is known for it. Base-call qualities are not available, and no considerably larger clone is one nucleotide away. CD4+ CD45RA- CD25- cells were sorted as memory conventional CD4 T cells. Each tumor-draining lymph node was classified as non-invaded if metastatic tumor cells were absent and as invaded if metastatic tumor cells were present. Before staining and sorting, a Miltenyi Pan T Cell isolation kit was used to pre-enrich the T cells. Immunohistochemistry for estrogen receptor, progesterone receptor, HER2 and Ki-67 was used to characterize the primary tumors. Fresh surgical tissue was processed within a few hours after surgery by being cut into small fragments. The tissue fragments were digested enzymatically for 20 minutes with Liberase TL plus DNase and were then passed through a 40-micrometer strainer. After DAPI live/dead staining, cells were sorted on a BD FACS Aria II, reaching roughly 96-99% purity. Sorted cells were lysed in TCL buffer, and RNA was purified with a Norgen Single Cell RNA purification kit including DNase treatment.

This specimen belongs to a study of draining lymph node invasion in breast cancer (dated by TCRdb to about 2020). Context from the whole study: Nodal metastasis was diagnosed by histology and cytokeratin immunohistochemistry and confirmed by EpCAM/CD45 flow cytometry. The separate targeted TCR sequencing covered lymph nodes from five or six patients, with primary tumors sequenced for three of those patients. Matched non-invaded and tumor-invaded tumor-draining lymph nodes plus the primary tumor were contributed by each patient, with both Treg and Tconv subsets profiled. In a separate targeted assay, bulk TCR-beta CDR3 sequencing compared sorted memory regulatory T cells and memory conventional CD4 T cells across breast cancer tissues.

Library generation was performed with bulk RNA-seq. Instrument on record: Illumina HiSeq 2500. The study's processing was this. In the separate targeted TCR-seq dataset, CDR3 sequences were extracted from raw reads and quantified using MiXCR version 2.1.5 with default parameters. In the separate targeted TCR-seq dataset, TCR-beta clones were defined by the combination of V gene, J gene and CDR3 sequence. In the separate targeted TCR-seq dataset, clones with fewer than three counts were removed, then only the 90% most strongly expressed clones per sample were retained. The separate targeted TCR-seq dataset calculated Treg-Tconv overlap for each tissue as the number of shared clones divided by the total number of Treg clones, multiplied by 100. TCRdb passed the public sequencing reads through fastp at Q25 and MiXCR, retaining productive beta sequences. Rows with one shared CDR3 protein collapse into an entry with the most common genes and DNA. The V and J calls here are based on TCRdb, not the publication. The sample table shows approximately 3,000 distinct CDR3 sequences, and more than 70% are seen once. Roughly 10% of the sample rests with the top ten.

The investigation overall reported the following: Whether Treg conversion occurred in a given organ or whether converted Tregs recirculated between nodes and tumor could not be resolved from the data. In each tissue, about 13-25% of Treg TCRs were also present in Tconvs, a finding interpreted as suggesting peripheral induction of Tregs. Tracking of the top-100 tumor clones could be carried out in just a couple of patients. TCRs shared between the Treg and Tconv subsets were viewed as suggestive of, but not proof of, a common clonal origin. Detection of some of the top 100 tumor clones in both invaded and non-invaded nodes suggests recirculation between tumor and draining nodes. Across all tissues in the targeted TCR-seq data, Tregs appeared to be more clonally expanded than Tconvs, and both subsets showed lower diversity in tumor than in lymph nodes.

Sequencing used sorted memory CD4+ effector T cells from a lymph node. The intended sense of this specimen's cell subset or site label: CD45RA-negative sorted CD4+ T cells (memory Tconv or effector/memory Treg). The receptor was derived from a female donor with luminal breast cancer.

In nucleotide form, the sequence is TGTGCCAGCACCCAAGGCTGGGGTCGTTTCATCTACGAGCAGTACTTC. Its translation is CASTQGWGRFIYEQYF. The sequence joins TRBV7-9 to TRBJ2-7, with the D segment identity uncertain. Trimming takes 7 bases from V and 3 bases from J, and the germline ends sit 22 bases apart. The germline V gene (reference sequence) supplies CDR1 SEHNR and CDR2 FQNEAQ. CDR3 length: 16 amino acids, cysteine to phenylalanine. The DNA shown is the 48-base CDR3, in frame from base 1.